Detailed here is one TCR beta chain. Sequencing was performed with immunoSEQ multiplex PCR; in TCRdb, only in-frame clones are kept and a portion is missing. The sample lists over 130,000 clones, around 89% occurring once. Germline CDR1 and CDR2: LGHNA and YNFKEQ. V dropped 0 bases and J dropped 4 bases, with 18 bases sitting between them. The length of the CDR3 is 17 residues. This sample is drawn from a study of blood T cell repertoires in COVID-19. About the research overall: From the United States, Italy and Spain came samples of acute and convalescent COVID-19.

The sequencing input was peripheral blood. The sequence derives from a woman older than 75 with acute or convalescent COVID-19. The genes are TRBV4-2 and TRBJ1-2; D is perhaps TRBD1 (5 bases). CDR3 region: CASSQDWRTPTSYGYTF. CDR3 DNA: TGTGCCAGCAGCCAAGATTGGAGGACACCGACTAGCTATGGCTACACCTTC.